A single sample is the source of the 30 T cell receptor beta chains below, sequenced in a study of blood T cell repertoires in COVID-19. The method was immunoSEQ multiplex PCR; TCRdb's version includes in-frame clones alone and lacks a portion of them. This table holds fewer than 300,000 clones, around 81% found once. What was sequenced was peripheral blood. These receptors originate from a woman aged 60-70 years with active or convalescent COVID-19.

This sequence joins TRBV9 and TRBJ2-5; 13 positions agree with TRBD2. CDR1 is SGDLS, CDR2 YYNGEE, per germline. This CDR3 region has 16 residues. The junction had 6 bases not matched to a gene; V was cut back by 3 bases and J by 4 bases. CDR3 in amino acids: CASSEGTSGAPETQYF. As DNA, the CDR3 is TGTGCCAGCAGCGAGGGGACTAGCGGGGCCCCAGAGACCCAGTACTTC.

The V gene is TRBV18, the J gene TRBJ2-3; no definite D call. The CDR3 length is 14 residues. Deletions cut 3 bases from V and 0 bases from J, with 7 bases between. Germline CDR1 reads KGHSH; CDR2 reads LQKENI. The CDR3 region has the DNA TGTGCCAGCTCACCGTTGTCTAGCACAGATACGCAGTATTTT. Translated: CASSPLSSTDTQYF.

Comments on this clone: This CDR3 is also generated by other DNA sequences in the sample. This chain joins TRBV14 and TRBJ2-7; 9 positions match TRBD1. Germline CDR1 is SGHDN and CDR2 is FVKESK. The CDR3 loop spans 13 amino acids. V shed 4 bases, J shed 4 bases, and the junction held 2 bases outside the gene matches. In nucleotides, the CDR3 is TGTGCCAGCAGCCGTGACAGGGGGTACGAGCAGTACTTC. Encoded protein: CASSRDRGYEQYF.

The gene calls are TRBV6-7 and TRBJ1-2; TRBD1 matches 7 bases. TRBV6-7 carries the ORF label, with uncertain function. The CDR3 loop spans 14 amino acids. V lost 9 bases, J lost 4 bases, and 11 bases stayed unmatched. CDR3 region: CARATGPDIYGYTF. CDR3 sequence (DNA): TGTGCCAGGGCGACAGGGCCGGACATCTATGGCTACACCTTC.

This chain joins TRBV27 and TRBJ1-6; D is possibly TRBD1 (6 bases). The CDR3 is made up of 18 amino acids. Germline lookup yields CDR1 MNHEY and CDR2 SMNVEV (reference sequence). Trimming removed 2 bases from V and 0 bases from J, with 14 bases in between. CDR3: CASSLGGDKSSYNSPLHF. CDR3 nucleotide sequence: TGTGCCAGCAGTTTAGGTGGGGACAAAAGCTCCTATAATTCACCCCTCCACTTT.

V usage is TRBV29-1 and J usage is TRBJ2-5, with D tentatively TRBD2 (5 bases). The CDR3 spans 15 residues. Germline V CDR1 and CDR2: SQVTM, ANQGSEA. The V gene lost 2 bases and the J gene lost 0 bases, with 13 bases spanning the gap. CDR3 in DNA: TGCAGCGTTGAACCGCTAGCTGTCTACCAAGAGACCCAGTACTTC. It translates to CSVEPLAVYQETQYF. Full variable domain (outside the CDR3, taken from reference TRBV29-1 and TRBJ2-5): SAVISQKPSRDICQRGTSLTIQCQVDSQVTMMFWYRQQPGQSLTLIATANQGSEATYESGFVIDKFPISRPNLTFSTLTVSNMSPEDSSIYLCSVEPLAVYQETQYFGPGTRLLVL.

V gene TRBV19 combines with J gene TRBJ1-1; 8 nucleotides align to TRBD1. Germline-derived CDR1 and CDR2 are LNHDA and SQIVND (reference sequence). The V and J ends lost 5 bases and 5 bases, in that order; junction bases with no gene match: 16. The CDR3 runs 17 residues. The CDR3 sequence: CASSPVDRGSWGTEAFF. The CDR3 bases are TGTGCCAGTAGTCCAGTCGACAGGGGTTCGTGGGGGACTGAAGCTTTCTTT.

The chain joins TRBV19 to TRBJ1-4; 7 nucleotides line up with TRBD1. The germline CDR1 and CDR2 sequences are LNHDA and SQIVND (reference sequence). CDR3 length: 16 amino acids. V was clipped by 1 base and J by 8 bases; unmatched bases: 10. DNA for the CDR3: TGTGCCAGTAGTATAGGAGGAGAGAGGGGGCGCGAAAAACTGTTTTTT. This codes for CASSIGGERGREKLFF.

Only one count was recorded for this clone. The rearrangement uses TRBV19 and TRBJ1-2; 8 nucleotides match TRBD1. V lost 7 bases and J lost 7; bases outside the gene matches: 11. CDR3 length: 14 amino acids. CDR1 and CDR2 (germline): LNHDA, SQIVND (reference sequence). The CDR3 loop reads CASNAAGGAGGYTF. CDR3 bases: TGTGCCAGTAACGCTGCAGGGGGCGCTGGTGGCTACACCTTC.

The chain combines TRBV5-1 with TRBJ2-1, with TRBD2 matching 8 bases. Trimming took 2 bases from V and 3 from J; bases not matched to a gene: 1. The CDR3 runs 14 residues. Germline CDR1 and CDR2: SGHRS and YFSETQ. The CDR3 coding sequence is TGCGCCAGCAGCTTAGGGACTAGCTACAATGAGCAGTTCTTC. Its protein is CASSLGTSYNEQFF.

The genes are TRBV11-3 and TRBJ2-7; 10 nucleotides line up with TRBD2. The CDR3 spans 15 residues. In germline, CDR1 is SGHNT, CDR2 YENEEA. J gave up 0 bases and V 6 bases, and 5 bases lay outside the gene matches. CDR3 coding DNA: TGTGCCAGCAGTCTAGCGGGGGACAACTCCTACGAGCAGTACTTC. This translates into CASSLAGDNSYEQYF.

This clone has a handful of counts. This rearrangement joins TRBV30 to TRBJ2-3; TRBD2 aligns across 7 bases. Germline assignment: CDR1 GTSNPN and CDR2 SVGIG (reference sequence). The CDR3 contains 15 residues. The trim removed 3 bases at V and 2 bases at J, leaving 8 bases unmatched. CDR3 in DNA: TGTGCCTGGAGCAATGGGGACTACCCCACAGATACGCAGTATTTT. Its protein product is CAWSNGDYPTDTQYF.

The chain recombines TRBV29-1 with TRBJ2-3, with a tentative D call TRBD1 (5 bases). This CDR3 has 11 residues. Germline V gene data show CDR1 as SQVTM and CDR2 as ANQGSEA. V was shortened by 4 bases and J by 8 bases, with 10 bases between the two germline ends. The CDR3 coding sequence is TGCAGCGTTGGGGGAAGGGGTACGCAGTATTTT. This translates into CSVGGRGTQYF.

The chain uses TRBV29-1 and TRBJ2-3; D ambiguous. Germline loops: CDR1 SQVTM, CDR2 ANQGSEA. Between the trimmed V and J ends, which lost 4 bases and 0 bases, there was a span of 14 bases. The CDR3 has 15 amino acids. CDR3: CSVGSTPPSTDTQYF. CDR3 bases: TGCAGCGTTGGGTCTACCCCCCCGAGCACAGATACGCAGTATTTT.

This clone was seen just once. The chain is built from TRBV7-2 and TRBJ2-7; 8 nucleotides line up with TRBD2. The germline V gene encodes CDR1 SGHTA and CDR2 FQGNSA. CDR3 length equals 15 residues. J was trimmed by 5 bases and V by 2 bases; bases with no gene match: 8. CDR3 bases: TGTGCCAGCAGCTTATGGCTGAGCGGGGGAGACGAGCAGTACTTC. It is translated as CASSLWLSGGDEQYF.

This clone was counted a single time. CDR3 region: CASSPVKTGRGYNEQFF. The CDR3, as DNA: TGTGCCAGCAGCCCGGTAAAGACAGGGCGAGGGTACAATGAGCAGTTCTTC. The V call is TRBV7-9, the J call TRBJ2-1, with 7 bases matching TRBD1. This CDR3 has 17 residues. CDR1 and CDR2 from the germline V gene are SEHNR and FQNEAQ (reference sequence). J lost 4 bases, V lost 5 bases, and 14 bases had no gene match. The whole variable domain, filled in from reference TRBV7-9 and TRBJ2-1, reads DTGVSQNPRHKITKRGQNVTFRCDPISEHNRLYWYRQTLGQGPEFLTYFQNEAQLEKSRLLSDRFSAERPKGSFSTLEIQRTEQGDSAMYLCASSPVKTGRGYNEQFFGPGTRLTVL.

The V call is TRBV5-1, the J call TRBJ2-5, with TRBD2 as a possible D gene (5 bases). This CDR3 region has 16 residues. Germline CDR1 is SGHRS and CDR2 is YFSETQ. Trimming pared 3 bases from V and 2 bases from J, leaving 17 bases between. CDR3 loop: CASSSVFSVGQETQYF. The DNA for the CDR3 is TGCGCCAGCAGCTCCGTTTTTAGCGTAGGACAAGAGACCCAGTACTTC.

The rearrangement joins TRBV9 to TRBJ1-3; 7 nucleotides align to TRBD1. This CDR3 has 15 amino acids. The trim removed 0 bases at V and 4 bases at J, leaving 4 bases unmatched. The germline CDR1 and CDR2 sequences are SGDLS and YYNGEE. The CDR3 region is CASSVATGWGNTIYF. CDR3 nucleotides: TGTGCCAGCAGCGTAGCGACAGGGTGGGGAAACACCATATATTTT. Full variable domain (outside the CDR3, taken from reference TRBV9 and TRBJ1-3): DSGVTQTPKHLITATGQRVTLRCSPRSGDLSVYWYQQSLDQGLQFLIQYYNGEERAKGNILERFSAQQFPDLHSELNLSSLELGDSALYFCASSVATGWGNTIYFGEGSWLTVV.

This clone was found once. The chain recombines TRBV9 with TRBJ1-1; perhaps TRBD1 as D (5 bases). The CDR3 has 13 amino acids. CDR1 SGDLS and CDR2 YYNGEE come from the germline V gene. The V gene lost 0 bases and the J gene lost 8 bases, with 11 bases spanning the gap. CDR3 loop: CASSVGPGGEAFF. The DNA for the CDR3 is TGTGCCAGCAGCGTAGGACCCGGGGGAGAAGCTTTCTTT. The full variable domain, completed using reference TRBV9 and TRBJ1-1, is DSGVTQTPKHLITATGQRVTLRCSPRSGDLSVYWYQQSLDQGLQFLIQYYNGEERAKGNILERFSAQQFPDLHSELNLSSLELGDSALYFCASSVGPGGEAFFGQGTRLTVV.

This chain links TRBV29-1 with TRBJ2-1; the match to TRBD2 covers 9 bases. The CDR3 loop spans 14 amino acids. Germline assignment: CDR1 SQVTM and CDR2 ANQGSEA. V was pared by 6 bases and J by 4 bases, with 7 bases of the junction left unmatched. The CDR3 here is CSVIAGVRYNEQFF. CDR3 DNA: TGCAGCGTGATAGCGGGGGTAAGGTACAATGAGCAGTTCTTC.

The CDR3 nucleotides are TGTGCCAGCACTGGGACAGGGAGCTCCTACGAGCAGTACTTC. Its translation: CASTGTGSSYEQYF. The rearrangement joins TRBV6-5 to TRBJ2-7; 9 bases are shared with TRBD1. CDR1 and CDR2 from the germline V gene are MNHEY and SVGAGI. The V and J ends lost 7 bases and 0 bases, in that order; junction bases with no gene match: 4. This CDR3 spans 14 amino acids.

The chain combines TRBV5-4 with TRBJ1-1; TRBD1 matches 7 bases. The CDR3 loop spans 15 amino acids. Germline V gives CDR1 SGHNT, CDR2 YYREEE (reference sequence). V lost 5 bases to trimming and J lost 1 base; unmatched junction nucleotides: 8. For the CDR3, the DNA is TGTGCCAGCAGGGAGAGGACAGGAGGGAACACTGAAGCTTTCTTT. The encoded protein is CASRERTGGNTEAFF.

The CDR3 DNA sequence: TGTGCCACCACTTCCACCGGGGAGCTGTTTTTT. Its protein is CATTSTGELFF. The chain has TRBV6-5 and TRBJ2-2, with D hard to call. Germline lookup yields CDR1 MNHEY and CDR2 SVGAGI. This CDR3 is built from 11 residues. Between the trimmed V and J ends, which lost 10 bases and 4 bases, there was a span of 7 bases.

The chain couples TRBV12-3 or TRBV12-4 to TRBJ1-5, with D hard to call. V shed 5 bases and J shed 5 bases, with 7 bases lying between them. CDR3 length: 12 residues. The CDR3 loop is CASSPQDQPQHF. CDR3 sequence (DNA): TGTGCCAGCAGTCCCCAGGATCAGCCCCAGCATTTT.

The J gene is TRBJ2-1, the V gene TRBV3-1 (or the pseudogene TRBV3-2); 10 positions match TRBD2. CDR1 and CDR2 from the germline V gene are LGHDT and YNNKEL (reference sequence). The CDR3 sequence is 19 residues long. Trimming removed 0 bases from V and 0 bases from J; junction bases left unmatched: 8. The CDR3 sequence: CASSQDGVAGGRSYNEQFF. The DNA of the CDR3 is TGTGCCAGCAGCCAAGACGGAGTAGCGGGGGGTCGCTCCTACAATGAGCAGTTCTTC.

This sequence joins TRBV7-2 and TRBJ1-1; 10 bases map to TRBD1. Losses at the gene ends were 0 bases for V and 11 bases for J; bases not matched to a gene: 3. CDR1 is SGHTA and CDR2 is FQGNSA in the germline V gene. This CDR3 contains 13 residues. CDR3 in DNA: TGTGCCAGCAGCTTAGCGGGACAGGGGTGGGCTTTCTTT. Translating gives CASSLAGQGWAFF. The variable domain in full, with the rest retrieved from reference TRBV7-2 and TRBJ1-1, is GAGVSQSPSNKVTEKGKDVELRCDPISGHTALYWYRQSLGQGLEFLIYFQGNSAPDKSGLPSDRFSAERTGGSVSTLTIQRTQQEDSAVYLCASSLAGQGWAFFGQGTRLTVV.

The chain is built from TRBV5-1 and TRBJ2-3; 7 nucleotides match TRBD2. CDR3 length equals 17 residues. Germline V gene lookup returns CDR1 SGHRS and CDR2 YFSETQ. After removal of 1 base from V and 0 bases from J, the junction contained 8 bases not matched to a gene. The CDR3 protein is CASSLRPSGVSTDTQYF. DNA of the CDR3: TGCGCCAGCAGCTTGCGCCCTAGCGGAGTGAGCACAGATACGCAGTATTTT.

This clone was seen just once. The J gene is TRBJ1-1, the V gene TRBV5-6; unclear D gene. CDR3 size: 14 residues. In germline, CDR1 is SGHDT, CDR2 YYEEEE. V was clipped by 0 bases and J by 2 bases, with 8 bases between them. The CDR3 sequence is CASSLDPLNTEAFF. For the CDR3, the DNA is TGTGCCAGCAGCTTGGATCCCTTAAACACTGAAGCTTTCTTT.

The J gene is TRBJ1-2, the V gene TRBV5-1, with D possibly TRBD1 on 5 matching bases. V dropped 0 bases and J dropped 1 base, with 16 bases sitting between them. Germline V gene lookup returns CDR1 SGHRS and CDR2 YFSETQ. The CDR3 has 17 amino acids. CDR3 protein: CASSLAGRNTNNYGYTF. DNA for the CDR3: TGCGCCAGCAGCTTGGCAGGGCGAAACACCAATAACTATGGCTACACCTTC.

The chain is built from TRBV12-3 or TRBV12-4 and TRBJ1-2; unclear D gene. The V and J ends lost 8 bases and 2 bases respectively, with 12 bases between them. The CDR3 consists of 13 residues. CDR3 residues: CASAGRRNYGYTF. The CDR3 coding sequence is TGTGCCAGCGCTGGCCGCCGAAACTATGGCTACACCTTC.